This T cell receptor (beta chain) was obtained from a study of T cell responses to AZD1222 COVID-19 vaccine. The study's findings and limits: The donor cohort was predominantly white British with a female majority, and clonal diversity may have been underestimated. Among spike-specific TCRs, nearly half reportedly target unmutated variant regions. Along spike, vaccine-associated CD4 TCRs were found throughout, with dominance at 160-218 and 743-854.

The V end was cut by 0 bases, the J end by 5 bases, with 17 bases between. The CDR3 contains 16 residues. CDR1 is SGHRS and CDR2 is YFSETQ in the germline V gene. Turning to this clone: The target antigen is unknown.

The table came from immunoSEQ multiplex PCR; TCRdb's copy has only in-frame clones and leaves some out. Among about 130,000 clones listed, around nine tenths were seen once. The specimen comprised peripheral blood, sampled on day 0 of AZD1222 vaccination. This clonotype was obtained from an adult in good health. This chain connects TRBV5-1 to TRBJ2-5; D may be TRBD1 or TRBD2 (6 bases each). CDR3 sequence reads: CASSLAVGRRGETQYF. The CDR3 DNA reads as TGCGCCAGCAGCTTGGCCGTAGGGCGGAGGGGGGAGACCCAGTACTTC.